The entry below describes one T cell receptor (beta chain). This record belongs to a study of T cell changes during pregnancy in multiple sclerosis. TCRdb's table, derived via immunoSEQ multiplex PCR, lists solely in-frame clones and lacks some. The sample contains approximately 20,000 clones, about 90% of which appear only once. The CDR3 sequence is 14 residues long. CDR1 and CDR2 (germline): LNHDA, SQIVND (reference sequence). The trim removed 8 bases at V and 9 bases at J, leaving 7 bases unmatched. The material was CD8+ T cells from peripheral blood mononuclear cells, obtained after pregnancy. The chain couples TRBV19 to TRBJ2-1; TRBD2 matches at 13 bases. This clonotype was sampled from a female donor with multiple sclerosis, enrolled in a pregnancy study. CDR3 loop: CASATGTSGIEQFF. The CDR3 nucleotides are TGTGCCAGTGCCACGGGGACTAGCGGGATTGAGCAGTTCTTC.